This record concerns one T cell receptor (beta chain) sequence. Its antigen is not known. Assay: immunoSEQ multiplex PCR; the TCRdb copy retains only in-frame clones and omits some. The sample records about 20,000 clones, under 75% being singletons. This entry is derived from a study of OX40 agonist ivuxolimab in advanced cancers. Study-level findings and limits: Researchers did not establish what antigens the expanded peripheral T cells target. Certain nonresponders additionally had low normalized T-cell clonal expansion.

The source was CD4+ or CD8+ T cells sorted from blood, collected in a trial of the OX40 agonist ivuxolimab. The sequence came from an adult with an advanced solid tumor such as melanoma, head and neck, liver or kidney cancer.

The CDR3 loop reads CSVRLDRGMSEAFF. The CDR3, as DNA: TGCAGCGTTCGTCTGGATAGGGGAATGAGTGAAGCTTTCTTT. The V call is TRBV29-1, the J call TRBJ1-1, with a weak D call TRBD1 (5 bases). The germline V and J ends were trimmed by 5 bases and 7 bases, with 20 bases remaining between them. Germline CDR1 is SQVTM and CDR2 is ANQGSEA. The length of the CDR3 is 14 residues.